This T cell receptor (beta chain) was documented in a study of T-cell memory formation after mild COVID-19. MiXCR, applied by TCRdb to the 5' RACE reads, yields one record per CDR3 protein. Among some 490,000 distinct CDR3 sequences listed, around a sixth were seen once. Germline V gene sequence: CDR1 KGHDR, CDR2 SFDVKD. This CDR3 is built from 13 residues. V lost 5 bases, J lost 5 bases, and 11 bases lay in between. V usage is TRBV24-1 and J usage is TRBJ2-5; a possible D gene is TRBD2 (5 bases). The sequence was obtained from an adult woman who had mild COVID-19 (a few samples of this study predate the infection). Cell type and time point are not known. Material for sequencing was PBMCs or a T cell subset sorted from them (not recorded which). Here the CDR3 reads CATSVPGGETQYF. CDR3 DNA: TGTGCCACCAGTGTACCGGGCGGGGAGACCCAGTACTTC.